This passage covers 8 T cell receptor beta chains from one sample sequenced in a study of neurological immune-mediated disorders. Indicated time point: longitudinal time-point 3. TCRdb analysed the 5' RACE reads with MiXCR anew, one entry per CDR3 protein. Of roughly 100,000 distinct CDR3 sequences listed, 11% are singletons. Sequencing used PBMCs. These receptors came from a female donor with HTLV-1-associated myelopathy (HAM/TSP).

This clonotype was counted ten times or more. V gene TRBV25-1 combines with J gene TRBJ2-1; TRBD1 agrees at 9 bases. Germline loops: CDR1 MGHDK, CDR2 SYGVNS. The CDR3 runs 15 residues. Losses at the gene ends were 5 bases for V and 2 bases for J; bases not matched to a gene: 4. The CDR3 DNA reads as TGTGCCAGCAGTTCGACAGGGGGGGCCTACAATGAGCAGTTCTTC. Translated, it gives CASSSTGGAYNEQFF.

This clonotype was recorded at least ten times. V gene TRBV10-3 combines with J gene TRBJ2-7; 7 positions agree with TRBD1. The CDR3 contains 13 residues. The V gene's germline CDR1 is ENHRY and CDR2 SYGVKD. V lost 6 bases and J lost 2; bases outside the gene matches: 4. CDR3 sequence: CAISLGQTYEQYF. DNA for the CDR3: TGTGCCATCAGCCTGGGACAGACCTACGAGCAGTACTTC.

Many counts were recorded for this clonotype. This chain joins TRBV5-1 and TRBJ2-7, with 7 bases aligning to TRBD2. The germline V gene encodes CDR1 SGHRS and CDR2 YFSETQ. Trimming took 2 bases from V and 1 from J; bases not matched to a gene: 3. The CDR3 is made up of 14 amino acids. CDR3 sequence reads: CASSFGGGSYEQYF. The CDR3 DNA sequence: TGCGCCAGCAGCTTCGGCGGGGGATCCTACGAGCAGTACTTC.

At least ten counts were recorded for this clonotype. The chain combines TRBV7-2 with TRBJ2-1; tentative D call: TRBD1 (6 bases). Germline V gives CDR1 SGHTA, CDR2 FQGNSA. The CDR3 extends over 14 amino acids. The V end lost 3 bases, the J end lost 12 bases, and 18 bases lay between the germline ends. This CDR3 reads CASSFSEGRGVQFF. DNA for the CDR3: TGTGCCAGCAGCTTTTCTGAAGGCAGGGGCGTGCAGTTCTTC. The full variable domain, its missing parts supplied by reference TRBV7-2 and TRBJ2-1, is GAGVSQSPSNKVTEKGKDVELRCDPISGHTALYWYRQSLGQGLEFLIYFQGNSAPDKSGLPSDRFSAERTGGSVSTLTIQRTQQEDSAVYLCASSFSEGRGVQFFGPGTRLTVL.

In this sample, this clonotype turned up many times. The rearrangement uses TRBV7-2 and TRBJ2-3, with D tentatively TRBD2 (5 bases). The CDR3 totals 15 residues. V was shortened by 3 bases and J by 2 bases, with 12 bases between the two germline ends. Germline-derived CDR1 and CDR2 are SGHTA and FQGNSA. CDR3 nucleotides: TGTGCCAGCAGCTTTATGGCGGGTCTCACAGATACGCAGTATTTT. This translates into CASSFMAGLTDTQYF.

A note on this clonotype: Possible read error: a much larger clone is one base away. The chain combines TRBV18 with TRBJ2-7; 10 nucleotides line up with TRBD2. Germline-derived CDR1 and CDR2 are KGHSH and LQKENI. The CDR3 sequence is 16 residues long. Losses at the gene ends were 3 bases for V and 2 bases for J; bases not matched to a gene: 7. The CDR3 loop reads CASSPLGSGGTYEQYF. In DNA form, the CDR3 reads TGTGCCAGCTCACCCCTGGGTAGCGGGGGGACCTACGAGCAGTACTTC.

This clonotype appeared many times. CDR3 sequence reads: CASSSGQDNQPQHF. The CDR3 region has the DNA TGCGCCAGCAGCTCAGGACAGGATAATCAGCCCCAGCATTTT. The chain recombines TRBV5-1 with TRBJ1-5; 7 nucleotides line up with TRBD1. From germline, CDR1 is SGHRS and CDR2 YFSETQ. V lost 3 bases and J lost 4; bases outside the gene matches: 4. CDR3 length: 14 amino acids.

This clonotype has at least ten counts. V gene TRBV5-1 combines with J gene TRBJ2-3; 8 bases agree with TRBD1. This CDR3 has 15 amino acids. The ends lost 2 bases at V and 4 bases at J; junction bases unmatched: 6. Germline V lookup: CDR1 SGHRS, CDR2 YFSETQ. CDR3 amino acids: CASSFRGQGADTQYF. Here the CDR3 DNA reads TGCGCCAGCAGCTTTAGAGGACAGGGCGCAGATACGCAGTATTTT.